This section outlines one T cell receptor (beta chain) sequence together with its context. The target antigen is unknown. CDR1 is SGHDT and CDR2 is YYEEEE in the germline V gene. This CDR3 region has 14 residues. Trimming cost V 0 bases and J 7 bases; bases outside gene matches: 4. This sample stems from a study of T-cell reconstitution after alpha-beta-depleted transplantation in children. Study conclusions and caveats: Several hundred expanded graft clones reportedly gave rise to the alpha-beta T cells present about two months after transplant.

The library targeted TCRbeta and was prepared with unique molecular identifiers. TCRdb processed the PCR reads anew with MiXCR; each CDR3 protein has one entry. The sample records about 98,000 distinct CDR3 sequences, 20% to 25% being singletons. Source: PBMCs, taken before TCRalphabeta/CD19-depleted stem cell transplant. V usage is TRBV5-6 and J usage is TRBJ1-2; 9 bases fit TRBD1. This clonotype originated in a boy between 2 and 10 years old with acute lymphoblastic leukemia, due to receive a stem cell transplant. CDR3 loop: CASSLGDRVFGYTF. The CDR3 coding sequence is TGTGCCAGCAGCTTGGGGGACAGGGTTTTTGGCTACACCTTC.